The 14 T cell receptor beta chains in this list originate from one sample, sequenced in a study of cytomegalovirus exposure and HLA in healthy donors. A multiplex PCR was run with 60 Vbeta primers and 13 Jbeta primers. The protocol was immunoSEQ multiplex PCR, while the TCRdb copy is restricted to in-frame clones and leaves out a portion. Of about 200,000 clones listed, roughly 80% are singletons. The sequenced material came from PBMCs. The receptors derive from a woman under 30 in good health and CMV-seronegative.

The count of this clone is one. The chain links TRBV19 to TRBJ2-7; no clear D. V gave up 0 bases and J gave up 2 bases, with 8 bases separating them. This CDR3 region has 14 residues. CDR1 is LNHDA and CDR2 is SQIVND in the germline V gene (reference sequence). The CDR3 DNA reads as TGTGCCAGTAGTATAGACGACCGGGCCTACGAGCAGTACTTC. It encodes CASSIDDRAYEQYF.

This clone showed up many times. The chain is built from TRBV5-1 and TRBJ1-1; perhaps TRBD1 as D (5 bases). In germline, CDR1 is SGHRS, CDR2 YFSETQ. The length of the CDR3 is 13 residues. Trimming pared 4 bases from V and 1 base from J, leaving 8 bases between. The CDR3 region is CASSRDRNTEAFF. The CDR3 region has the DNA TGCGCCAGCAGCCGCGACAGGAACACTGAAGCTTTCTTT. The whole variable domain, filled in from reference TRBV5-1 and TRBJ1-1, reads KAGVTQTPRYLIKTRGQQVTLSCSPISGHRSVSWYQQTPGQGLQFLFEYFSETQRNKGNFPGRFSGRQFSNSRSEMNVSTLELGDSALYLCASSRDRNTEAFFGQGTRLTVV.

The count of this clone is one. J is TRBJ1-4 and V is TRBV5-4; 7 nucleotides align to TRBD1. CDR1 and CDR2 from the germline V gene are SGHNT and YYREEE (reference sequence). With V trimmed by 3 bases and J by 0 bases, 17 bases remained unmatched. CDR3 size: 20 residues. The CDR3 loop reads CASSSTHRQGSFATNEKLFF. CDR3 DNA sequence: TGTGCCAGCAGCTCAACGCACCGACAGGGTTCCTTTGCAACTAATGAAAAACTGTTTTTT.

This clone was found once. V and J are TRBV7-9 and TRBJ2-7; D not certain. Germline-derived CDR1 and CDR2 are SEHNR and FQNEAQ (reference sequence). CDR3 length: 14 amino acids. V dropped 5 bases and J dropped 3 bases, with 14 bases sitting between them. The CDR3 sequence is CASSDRAENYEQYF. The CDR3 DNA sequence: TGTGCCAGCAGCGATAGAGCCGAAAACTACGAGCAGTACTTC.

This chain uses TRBV18 with TRBJ2-7, with TRBD1 matching 7 bases. J lost 3 bases, V lost 4 bases, and 15 bases had no gene match. The germline CDR1 and CDR2 sequences are KGHSH and LQKENI. The CDR3 extends over 17 amino acids. The CDR3 is CASSLIPLRTGDYEQYV. The CDR3 nucleotides read TGTGCCAGCTCACTAATCCCGCTTCGGACAGGAGACTACGAGCAGTACGTC.

The rearrangement links TRBV13 to TRBJ1-1, with D unresolved. Germline V gene lookup returns CDR1 PRHDT and CDR2 FYEKMQ (reference sequence). This CDR3 has 13 residues. Trimming removed 5 bases from V and 2 bases from J, with 9 bases in between. The CDR3 DNA follows: TGTGCCAGCAGCCGGGAGGGTAACACTGAAGCTTTCTTT. Its protein product is CASSREGNTEAFF.

The chain combines TRBV6-1 with TRBJ1-5; a possible D gene is TRBD1 (6 bases). This CDR3 region has 14 residues. Germline CDR1 reads MNHNS; CDR2 reads SASEGT. V lost 6 bases to trimming and J lost 3 bases, with 12 bases between them. CDR3 in DNA: TGTGCCAGCAGGAACAGACAGGACAATCAGCCCCAGCATTTT. It specifies CASRNRQDNQPQHF.

This clone was seen only a few times. The genes are TRBV30 and TRBJ1-3, with TRBD1 matching over 8 bases. The V segment lost 1 base and the J segment 4 bases; nucleotides outside the gene matches: 3. Germline V gene lookup returns CDR1 GTSNPN and CDR2 SVGIG (reference sequence). The CDR3 is 14 amino acids. Written as DNA, the CDR3 is TGTGCCTGGAGTGCGACAGGGGCGGGAAACACCATATATTTT. This gives the protein CAWSATGAGNTIYF.

DNA of the CDR3: TGTGCCAGCAGCTCAGCGACAGGGGCCCGAAATAGTGGCTACACCTTC. Translated: CASSSATGARNSGYTF. The rearrangement links TRBV7-9 to TRBJ1-2; 8 positions agree with TRBD1. Germline trimming cut 4 bases from V and 7 bases from J; bases unmatched to any gene: 14. Germline CDR1 is SEHNR and CDR2 is FQNEAQ (reference sequence). This CDR3 has 16 residues.

The J gene is TRBJ2-6, the V gene TRBV4-3; D might be TRBD1 (7 bases). Germline V gene lookup returns CDR1 LGHNA and CDR2 YSLEER. The CDR3 has 21 amino acids. V lost 3 bases, J lost 0 bases, and 24 bases lay in between. The CDR3 here is CASSHFLALRDRNSGANVLTF. CDR3 DNA: TGCGCCAGCAGCCATTTTCTCGCCCTGCGGGACAGAAACTCTGGGGCCAACGTCCTGACTTTC.

There are a few counts of this clone. Other DNA sequences in this sample translate to the same CDR3. The gene calls are TRBV28 and TRBJ1-1, with D maybe TRBD1 (6 bases). This CDR3 is 14 amino acids long. The V gene's germline CDR1 is MDHEN and CDR2 SYDVKM. With 7 bases removed from V and 4 bases from J, the gap between germline ends came to 16 bases. The CDR3 spells CASTLDSLITEAFF. The CDR3 DNA follows: TGTGCCAGCACCCTGGACAGCCTTATCACTGAAGCTTTCTTT.

This clone was recorded once. The chain links TRBV14 to TRBJ2-1; 7 nucleotides agree with TRBD1. CDR1 is SGHDN, CDR2 FVKESK, per germline. Germline trimming cut 8 bases from V and 7 bases from J; bases unmatched to any gene: 17. This CDR3 is built from 16 residues. The CDR3 reads CASAPKGTEVRNEQFF. CDR3 DNA sequence: TGTGCCAGCGCCCCCAAAGGGACAGAGGTTAGGAATGAGCAGTTCTTC.

The V and J genes are TRBV4-1 and TRBJ1-2; D is ambiguous. V was trimmed by 1 base and J by 4 bases, leaving 10 bases between them. Looked up from germline, CDR1 is MGHRA and CDR2 is YSYEKL. The CDR3 extends over 14 amino acids. The CDR3 DNA sequence: TGCGCCAGCAGCCAAGGCTTGGGCCCCTATGGCTACACCTTC. The encoded protein is CASSQGLGPYGYTF.

The chain couples TRBV27 to TRBJ2-4; D perhaps matches TRBD1 (6 bases). CDR1 and CDR2 (germline): MNHEY, SMNVEV (reference sequence). The CDR3 has 16 amino acids. V lost 5 bases, J lost 0 bases, and 14 bases lay in between. The CDR3 region has the DNA TGTGCCAGCAGTCTCCAGGGGAACCTAGCCAAAAACATTCAGTACTTC. Its translation is CASSLQGNLAKNIQYF.